The present T cell receptor (beta chain) was sequenced within a study of T cells in pancreatic ductal adenocarcinoma. Study results and limitations: Blood had more productive templates and around 8.2-fold more unique clonotypes than tumor. This surgical cohort overrepresents the minority presenting with early-stage disease.

Produced via immunoSEQ multiplex PCR; TCRdb's table is partial and in-frame only. The top ten clones hold less than 2.5% of a sample with roughly 31,000 clones, 85% to 95% of them seen once. This CDR3 spans 14 amino acids. Trimming took 2 bases from V and 7 from J, leaving 15 bases between them. From germline, CDR1 is GTSNPN and CDR2 SVGIG (reference sequence). Surgery without prior neoadjuvant therapy was the treatment of the selected pancreatic ductal adenocarcinoma patients. This clone was seen more than once but under ten times. Antigen unknown. Sequenced input: PBMCs. The V gene is TRBV30, the J gene TRBJ1-5, with D uncertain. The source of this sequence is a human donor with pancreatic ductal adenocarcinoma. In DNA, the CDR3 is TGTGCCTGGAGTAACTTGGCCTCGAGGCAGCCCCAGCATTTT. It encodes CAWSNLASRQPQHF.